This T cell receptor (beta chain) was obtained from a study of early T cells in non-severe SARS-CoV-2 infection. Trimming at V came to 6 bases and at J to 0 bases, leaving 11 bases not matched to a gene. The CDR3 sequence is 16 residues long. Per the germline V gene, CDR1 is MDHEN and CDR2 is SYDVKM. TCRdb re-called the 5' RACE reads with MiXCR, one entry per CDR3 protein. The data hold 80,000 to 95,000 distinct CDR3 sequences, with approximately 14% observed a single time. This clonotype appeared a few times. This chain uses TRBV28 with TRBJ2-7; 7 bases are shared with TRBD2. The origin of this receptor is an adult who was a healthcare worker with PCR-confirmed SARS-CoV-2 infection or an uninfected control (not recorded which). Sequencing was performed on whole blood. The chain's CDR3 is CASRPLWASGSYEQYF. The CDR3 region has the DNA TGTGCCAGCAGGCCCCTGTGGGCTAGCGGCTCCTACGAGCAGTACTTC.